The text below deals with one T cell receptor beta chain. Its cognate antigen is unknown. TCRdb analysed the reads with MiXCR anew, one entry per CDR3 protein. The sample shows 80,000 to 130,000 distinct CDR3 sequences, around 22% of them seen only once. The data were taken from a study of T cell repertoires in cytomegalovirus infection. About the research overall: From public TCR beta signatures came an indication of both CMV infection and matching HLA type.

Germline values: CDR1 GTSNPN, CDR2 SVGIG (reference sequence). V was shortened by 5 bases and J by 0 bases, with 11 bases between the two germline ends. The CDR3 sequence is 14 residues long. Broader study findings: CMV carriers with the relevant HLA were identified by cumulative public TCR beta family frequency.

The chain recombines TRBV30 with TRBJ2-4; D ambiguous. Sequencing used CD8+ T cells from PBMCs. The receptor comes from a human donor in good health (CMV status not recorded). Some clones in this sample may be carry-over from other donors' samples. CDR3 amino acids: CAWASPLAKNIQYF. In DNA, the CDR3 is TGTGCCTGGGCGAGTCCCCTAGCCAAAAACATTCAGTACTTC.